This T cell receptor beta chain was observed in a study of regulatory T cells in long-lasting Graves disease. Ten or more counts support this clonotype. Time point: newly diagnosed GD, antithyroid drugs for less than 3 months. With RNA extracted from PBMCs as input, the TCR library was made. The germline gives CDR1 GTSNPN, CDR2 SVGIG (reference sequence). The junction had 15 bases not matched to a gene; V was cut back by 4 bases and J by 10 bases. The CDR3 covers 15 residues. For TCR beta, libraries came from iRepertoire HTBI primers and Arm-PCR of CDR3 regions. TCRdb independently ran MiXCR on the multiplex PCR reads; one entry per CDR3 protein. The table has 500,000 to 700,000 distinct CDR3 sequences, approximately 15% seen once. The data also belong to a second study, concerning T cells in Graves' hyperthyroidism and ophthalmopathy.

This sequence originates from a woman in her twenties or thirties with Graves disease. The chain couples TRBV30 to TRBJ1-5; 8 bases align to TRBD1. The sequencing used peripheral blood mononuclear cells (PBMCs), collected at new diagnosis, from a patient treated with antithyroid drugs. The CDR3 here is CAWNRQGSGRGPQHF. The CDR3 coding sequence is TGTGCCTGGAACCGACAGGGGTCGGGTCGGGGCCCCCAGCATTTT.